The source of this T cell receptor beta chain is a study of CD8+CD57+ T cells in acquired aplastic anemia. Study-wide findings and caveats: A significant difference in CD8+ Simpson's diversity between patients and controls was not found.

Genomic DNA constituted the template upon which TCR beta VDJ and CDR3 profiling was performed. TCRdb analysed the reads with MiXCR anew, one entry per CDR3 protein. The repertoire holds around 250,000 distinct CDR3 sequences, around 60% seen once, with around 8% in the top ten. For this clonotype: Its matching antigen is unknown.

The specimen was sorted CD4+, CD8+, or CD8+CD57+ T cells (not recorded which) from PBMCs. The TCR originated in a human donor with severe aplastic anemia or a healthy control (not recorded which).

This CDR3 is CASSEGILSPLHF. The CDR3 bases are TGTGCCAGCAGTGAGGGCATATTGTCACCCCTCCACTTT. The chain employs TRBV2 and TRBJ1-6; D is ambiguous. The CDR3 length is 13 residues. The V gene's germline CDR1 is SNHLY and CDR2 FYNNEI. V lost 3 bases and J lost 10, with 10 bases in between.